These 5 T cell receptor beta chains share one sample of origin, sequenced in a study of blood T cells in healthy people across ages. Next came a second PCR, run for about 6 to 12 cycles, which used a sample-barcoded 5' primer along with a J-beta primer mix. MiXCR was run by TCRdb on the 5' RACE reads, yielding one entry per CDR3 protein. The sample lists about 640,000 distinct CDR3 sequences, roughly 50% occurring once. The sample was blood. The receptors derive from a man in his sixties in good health.

The J gene is TRBJ1-1, the V gene TRBV12-3 or TRBV12-4, with TRBD1 matching 7 bases. V was pared by 6 bases and J by 11 bases, with 6 bases of the junction left unmatched. The CDR3 runs 11 residues. CDR3 protein: CASSPDRDAFF. Written as DNA, the CDR3 is TGTGCCAGCAGCCCTGACAGGGACGCTTTCTTT.

The sample holds one count of this clonotype. The chain couples TRBV6-2 or TRBV6-3 to TRBJ1-5; weak D call: TRBD1 (6 bases). Per germline, CDR1 MNHEY and CDR2 SVGEGT. Between the trimmed V and J ends, which lost 9 bases and 4 bases, there was a span of 16 bases. The CDR3 is 14 residues long. This CDR3 reads CASSDLRGNQPQHF. The CDR3 DNA sequence: TGTGCCAGTTCGGACCTAAGGGGGAATCAGCCCCAGCATTTT.

This chain uses TRBV3-1 with TRBJ1-1, with D possibly being TRBD1 (5 bases). V shed 0 bases and J shed 4 bases, with 12 bases lying between them. This CDR3 region has 15 residues. CDR1 is LGHDT and CDR2 is YNNKEL in the germline V gene (reference sequence). The CDR3 DNA sequence: TGTGCCAGCAGCCAAGATCAGGGTCGGGTCACTGAAGCTTTCTTT. This codes for CASSQDQGRVTEAFF.

This clonotype was observed a handful of times. The V gene is TRBV27, the J gene TRBJ2-5; D gene unclear. CDR1 is MNHEY and CDR2 is SMNVEV in the germline V gene (reference sequence). The CDR3 has 13 residues. The germline V and J ends were trimmed by 4 bases and 1 base, with 7 bases remaining between them. The CDR3 reads CASSSRAQETQYF. CDR3 DNA: TGTGCCAGCAGTTCCCGCGCCCAAGAGACCCAGTACTTC.

This chain links TRBV7-9 with TRBJ2-6; weak D call: TRBD1 (6 bases). Trimming removed 1 base at V and 0 bases at J, with 10 bases between. The CDR3 consists of 17 residues. CDR1 and CDR2 from the germline V gene are SEHNR and FQNEAQ (reference sequence). CDR3 loop: CASSLDTGPSGANVLTF. CDR3 nucleotide sequence: TGTGCCAGCAGCTTAGATACAGGGCCCTCTGGGGCCAACGTCCTGACTTTC.